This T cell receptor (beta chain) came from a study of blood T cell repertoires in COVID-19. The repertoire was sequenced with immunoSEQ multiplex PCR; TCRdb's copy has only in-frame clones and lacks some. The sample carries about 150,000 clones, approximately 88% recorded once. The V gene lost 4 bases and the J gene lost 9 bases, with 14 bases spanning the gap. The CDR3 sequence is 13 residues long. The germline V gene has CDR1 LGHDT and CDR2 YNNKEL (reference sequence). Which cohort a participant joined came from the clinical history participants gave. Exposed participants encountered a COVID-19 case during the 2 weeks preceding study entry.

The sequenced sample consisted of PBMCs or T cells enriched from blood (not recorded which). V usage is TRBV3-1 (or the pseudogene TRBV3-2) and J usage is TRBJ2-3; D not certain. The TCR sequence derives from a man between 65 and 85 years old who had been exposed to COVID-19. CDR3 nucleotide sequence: TGTGCCAGCAGCCCATCTGAGACTCTCACGCAGTATTTT. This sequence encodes CASSPSETLTQYF.